This T cell receptor (beta chain) comes out of a study of blood T cell repertoires in COVID-19. With V trimmed by 0 bases and J by 2 bases, 9 bases remained unmatched. CDR3 size: 19 residues. Germline loops: CDR1 SGHRS, CDR2 YFSETQ. The protocol was immunoSEQ multiplex PCR, while the TCRdb copy is restricted to in-frame clones and leaves out a portion. Here the sample spans around 60,000 clones, 88% being singletons. The V and J genes are TRBV5-1 and TRBJ2-1; 12 positions agree with TRBD2. Sequencing used peripheral blood. The sequence came from a human donor in a cohort sampled during active COVID-19. Written as DNA, the CDR3 is TGCGCCAGCAGCTTGGAAGTTCTAGCGGGGGGGCATCCCTACAATGAGCAGTTCTTC. Its protein product is CASSLEVLAGGHPYNEQFF.